Sequencing of this T cell receptor (beta chain) was carried out in a study of cytomegalovirus exposure and HLA in healthy donors. The method was immunoSEQ multiplex PCR; TCRdb's version includes in-frame clones alone and lacks a portion of them. The sample includes 100,000 to 150,000 clones, 85% to 90% of them seen just once. The V gene's germline CDR1 is SGHRS and CDR2 YFSETQ. Deletions cut 4 bases from V and 9 bases from J, with 14 bases between. This CDR3 region has 13 residues. This chain uses TRBV5-1 with TRBJ2-1; a possible D gene is TRBD2 (7 bases). This receptor was taken from a woman aged 18-29 years in good health and CMV-seronegative. Source material: PBMCs. The CDR3, as DNA: TGCGCCAGCAGCCCCGGGGGGCCTCGTGAGCAGTTCTTC. Encoded protein: CASSPGGPREQFF.